This TCR beta chain originates from a study of graft-versus-host responses after intestinal transplantation. Study as a whole: Anti-thymocyte globulin induction, then tacrolimus and steroids for about three years, went to all recipients.

The CDR3 is made up of 15 amino acids. Produced via immunoSEQ multiplex PCR; TCRdb's table is partial and in-frame only. The sample includes about 54,000 clones, more than 80% of them seen just once. General study results and limits: The presence of high graft-versus-host to host-versus-graft clonal ratios in allografts characterized patients with graft-donor T cell macrochimerism.

Note on this clone: The antigen is undetermined.

The origin of this receptor is a human patient who received an intestinal transplant, so some T cells may come from the graft donor. Sample: PBMCs, taken approximately 97 weeks after intestinal transplant. The rearrangement links TRBV12-2 to TRBJ1-2; the table's D call, TRBD1, has no DNA check behind it. TRBV12-2 is shown as a pseudogene. Here the CDR3 DNA reads TGTGCAAGTCGCACGAGACAGGGAGTCTGCTATGGCTACACCTTC. It codes for CASRTRQGVCYGYTF.